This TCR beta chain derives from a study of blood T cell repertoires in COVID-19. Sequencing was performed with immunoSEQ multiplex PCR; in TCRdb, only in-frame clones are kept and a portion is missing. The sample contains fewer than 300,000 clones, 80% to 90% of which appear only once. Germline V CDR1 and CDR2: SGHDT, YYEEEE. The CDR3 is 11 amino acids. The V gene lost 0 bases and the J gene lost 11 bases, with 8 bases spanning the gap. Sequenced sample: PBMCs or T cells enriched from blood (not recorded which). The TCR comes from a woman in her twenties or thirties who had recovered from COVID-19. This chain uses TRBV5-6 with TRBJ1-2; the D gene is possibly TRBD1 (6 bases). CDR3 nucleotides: TGTGCCAGCAGCTTGGAAGGGACATACACCTTC. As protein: CASSLEGTYTF.